This is a list of T cell receptor beta chains from one sample in a study of blood T cell repertoires in COVID-19. The table came from immunoSEQ multiplex PCR; TCRdb's copy has only in-frame clones and leaves some out. This sample has more than 25,000 clones, with over 85% found just once. Sequencing used peripheral blood. Receptors originate from a human donor with active COVID-19. The donor label of this sample is uncertain. Both conserved end residues are part of each CDR3. A D gene is named only where the DNA matches it firmly. Clone size is not always given. Where it is, it says once, few, many or a class for expanded clones.

v_gene,d_gene,len,abundance,j_gene,CDR3aa,CDR3nt
TRBV6-5,.,15,.,TRBJ2-7,CASSSTPGHLYEQYF,TGTGCCAGCAGTTCAACCCCGGGACACCTCTACGAGCAGTACTTC
TRBV18,.,15,.,TRBJ1-2,CASSPSTGANYGYTF,TGTGCCAGCTCACCCTCGACAGGAGCTAACTATGGCTACACCTTC
TRBV2,TRBD2,14,.,TRBJ2-3,CASSERGGADTQYF,TGTGCCAGCAGTGAACGCGGGGGGGCCGATACGCAGTATTTT
TRBV18,.,13,.,TRBJ1-2,CASSLGGFNGYTF,TGTGCCAGCTCATTAGGGGGATTCAATGGCTACACCTTC
TRBV11-3,.,14,.,TRBJ2-7,CASSLTAPSYEQYF,TGTGCCAGCAGCTTGACAGCTCCCAGCTACGAGCAGTACTTC
TRBV28,TRBD1,17,.,TRBJ2-7,CASSSYPGQGASGEQYF,TGTGCCAGCAGTTCGTACCCTGGACAGGGGGCATCGGGGGAGCAGTACTTC
TRBV27,.,13,.,TRBJ2-3,CASSPLYTDTQYF,TGTGCCAGCAGTCCCCTGTACACAGATACGCAGTATTTT
TRBV7-9,.,13,.,TRBJ2-2,CASSPVSGGELFF,TGTGCCAGCAGCCCCGTATCGGGCGGGGAGCTGTTTTTT
TRBV28,TRBD1,15,.,TRBJ2-5,CASSRDRGPWETQYF,TGTGCCAGCAGTCGGGACAGGGGTCCGTGGGAGACCCAGTACTTC
TRBV6-5,TRBD1,12,.,TRBJ1-1,CAGDRGNTEAFF,TGCGCGGGGGACAGGGGAAACACTGAAGCTTTCTTT
TRBV3-1/TRBV3-2,.,11,once,TRBJ2-7,CASGTWGEQYF,TGTGCCAGCGGGACTTGGGGCGAGCAGTACTTC
TRBV5-1,.,15,.,TRBJ1-5,CASSTDGGSNQPQHF,TGCGCCAGCAGTACGGATGGAGGTAGCAATCAGCCCCAGCATTTT
TRBV7-2,.,17,.,TRBJ2-4,CASSLAVGALAKNIQYF,TGTGCCAGCAGCTTAGCCGTGGGGGCGCTAGCCAAAAACATTCAGTACTTC
TRBV15,TRBD2,14,.,TRBJ2-5,CATSRGTSGETQYF,TGTGCCACCAGCAGAGGGACTAGCGGAGAGACCCAGTACTTC
TRBV9,.,15,once,TRBJ2-2,CASSVTSLNTGELFF,TGTGCCAGCAGCGTAACCAGTCTGAACACCGGGGAGCTGTTTTTT
TRBV24-1,TRBD2,17,once,TRBJ2-3,CATSDPGTSGSTDTQYF,TGTGCCACCAGTGATCCGGGGACTAGCGGGAGCACAGATACGCAGTATTTT
TRBV7-2,TRBD2,17,.,TRBJ2-5,CASSSGTSGGQAKTQYF,TGTGCCAGCAGCTCCGGGACTAGCGGGGGCCAGGCGAAGACCCAGTACTTC
TRBV10-3,.,12,once,TRBJ1-2,CAISESQAGYTF,TGTGCCATCAGTGAGTCGCAAGCTGGCTACACCTTC
TRBV27,TRBD1,16,.,TRBJ1-5,CASSPRTGGGNQPQHF,TGTGCCAGCAGTCCCCGGACAGGGGGAGGCAATCAGCCCCAGCATTTT
TRBV7-2,TRBD1,15,.,TRBJ1-6,CASSPRTGGGSPLHF,TGTGCCAGCAGCCCACGGACAGGGGGCGGTTCACCCCTCCACTTT
TRBV6-5,.,12,.,TRBJ1-4,CASNGGQGKLFF,TGTGCCAGCAACGGGGGGCAGGGAAAACTGTTTTTT
TRBV27,.,16,.,TRBJ1-5,CASRQWAEYSNQPQHF,TGTGCCAGCAGACAATGGGCAGAATATAGCAATCAGCCCCAGCATTTT